This entry features one T cell receptor (beta chain) sequence. Distinct nucleotide sequences in the sample also encode this CDR3. This sample is part of a study of shared clonotypes between healthy human individuals. Profiled with immunoSEQ multiplex PCR; TCRdb holds only in-frame clones, not every one. Among about 2.2 million clones listed, around 93% were seen once. This CDR3 region has 12 residues. The germline V gene encodes CDR1 SGHVS and CDR2 FQNEAQ. The junction had 0 bases not matched to a gene; V was cut back by 1 base and J by 9 bases. The naive CD8 population came from CD45RO-negative cells selected for CCR7, without terminally differentiated effector memory CD45RA+ cells. All participating donors were Caucasian adults from Nashville, Tennessee.

This receptor was identified in a man in his late teens or twenties in good health. Some clones in this sample may be carry-over from other donors' samples. The source material was naive CD8+ T cells from PBMCs. The chain carries TRBV7-8 and TRBJ2-1; 7 bases are a match to TRBD2. CDR3 bases: TGTGCCAGCAGCTTAGGGGGGGGTGAGCAGTTCTTC. Residues: CASSLGGGEQFF.